This T cell receptor beta chain is from a study of T cells in localized non-small cell lung cancer. CDR3 length: 15 residues. Germline CDR1 reads WSHSY; CDR2 reads SAAADI. Trimming shortened V by 6 bases and J by 0 bases, and 11 bases separated the two germline ends. TCRdb's copy holds only in-frame clones and misses some; the assay was immunoSEQ multiplex PCR. This sample has 25,000 to 30,000 clones, with roughly 89% found just once. The sample consisted of peripheral blood, taken before any cancer treatment. The clonotype comes from a woman aged 18-49 years with stage I lung adenocarcinoma. The chain employs TRBV10-2 and TRBJ1-4; D gene unclear. The CDR3 loop reads CASRDTTTTNEKLFF. The CDR3 DNA sequence: TGCGCCAGCAGGGATACAACGACAACTAATGAAAAACTGTTTTTT.